This T cell receptor (beta chain) was retrieved from a study of identical twins. The V and J ends lost 2 bases and 0 bases respectively, with 8 bases between them. This CDR3 is built from 14 residues. The germline V gene has CDR1 LGHNA and CDR2 YSLEER. TCRdb redid the calling of the 5' RACE reads with MiXCR, one entry per CDR3 protein. In the table there are some 210,000 distinct CDR3 sequences, less than 20% of which are singletons. This clonotype was observed a few times. The sample also formed part of further work on T cells expressing NK-cell markers.

The TCR was taken from a woman aged 18-30 years in good health. The chain links TRBV4-3 to TRBJ2-7; D call uncertain. Sequences were obtained from CD8+ T cells sorted from blood. CDR3 protein: CASSQRLHSYEQYF. The CDR3, as DNA: TGCGCCAGCAGCCAAAGGCTGCACTCCTACGAGCAGTACTTC.